These 5 T cell receptor beta chains share one sample of origin, sequenced in a study of molecular identifiers for immune sequencing clone quantification. TCRdb called the PCR reads again in MiXCR, with one record for every CDR3 protein. Among about 54,000 distinct CDR3 sequences listed, about 25% were seen once. The source material was naive CD8+ T cells from blood, with Jurkat cell RNA spiked in. Specified subset: FACS-sorted CD8+CD4-CCR7+CD45RA+ naive T cells. All receptors come from a human donor in good health. Some libraries in this study had Jurkat cell RNA spiked in.

To note about this clonotype: A much larger clone differs from this one at a single base, so this may be a read error. The chain employs TRBV7-6 and TRBJ2-7; weak D call: TRBD2 (6 bases). Per the germline V gene, CDR1 is SGHVS and CDR2 is FNYEAQ. V was trimmed by 5 bases and J by 1 base, leaving 15 bases between them. This CDR3 comprises 15 residues. CDR3 protein: CASSPFLGGSYEQYF. The DNA for the CDR3 is TGTGCCAGCAGCCCCTTTCTGGGGGGTTCCTACGAGCAGTACTTC.

This clonotype was counted at least ten times. The CDR3 sequence is CASSQDRAGGSYEQYF. In DNA, the CDR3 is TGCGCCAGCAGCCAAGATCGGGCGGGAGGATCCTACGAGCAGTACTTC. The rearrangement links TRBV4-3 to TRBJ2-7; TRBD2 matches at 8 bases. J was trimmed by 1 base and V by 0 bases; bases with no gene match: 5. This CDR3 comprises 16 residues. Germline lookup yields CDR1 LGHNA and CDR2 YSLEER.

A word on this clonotype: Since a much larger clone is just one base distant, this may be a read error. The chain is built from TRBV20-1 and TRBJ2-3; 11 bases align to TRBD2. This CDR3 has 18 residues. Trimming cost V 0 bases and J 3 bases; bases outside gene matches: 11. CDR1 is DFQATT and CDR2 is SNEGSKA in the germline V gene (reference sequence). CDR3 protein: CSARESSGGPGRTDTQYF. The CDR3 nucleotides read TGCAGTGCTAGAGAGTCTAGCGGGGGGCCAGGAAGAACAGATACGCAGTATTTT.

About this clonotype itself: A much more abundant neighbour one base away suggests this may be a read error. The chain uses TRBV6-5 and TRBJ2-5; D is perhaps TRBD1 or TRBD2 (5 bases each). Germline CDR1 and CDR2: MNHEY and SVGAGI. V dropped 7 bases and J dropped 9 bases, with 24 bases sitting between them. The CDR3 sequence is 15 residues long. The CDR3 is CASTPPFDIWDAQYF. As DNA, the CDR3 is TGTGCCAGCACCCCCCCTTTTGACATATGGGACGCCCAGTACTTC.

As concerns this clonotype: A much larger clone differs by one base, so this may be a read error. V and J are TRBV4-1 and TRBJ2-3; D remains unclear. The germline V gene encodes CDR1 MGHRA and CDR2 YSYEKL. V lost 3 bases to trimming and J lost 8 bases, with 24 bases between them. The CDR3 consists of 17 residues. CDR3 coding DNA: TGCGCCAGCAGCCAGTACACAACGGAGCCTATCCGAGGTACGCAGTATTTT. This encodes CASSQYTTEPIRGTQYF.